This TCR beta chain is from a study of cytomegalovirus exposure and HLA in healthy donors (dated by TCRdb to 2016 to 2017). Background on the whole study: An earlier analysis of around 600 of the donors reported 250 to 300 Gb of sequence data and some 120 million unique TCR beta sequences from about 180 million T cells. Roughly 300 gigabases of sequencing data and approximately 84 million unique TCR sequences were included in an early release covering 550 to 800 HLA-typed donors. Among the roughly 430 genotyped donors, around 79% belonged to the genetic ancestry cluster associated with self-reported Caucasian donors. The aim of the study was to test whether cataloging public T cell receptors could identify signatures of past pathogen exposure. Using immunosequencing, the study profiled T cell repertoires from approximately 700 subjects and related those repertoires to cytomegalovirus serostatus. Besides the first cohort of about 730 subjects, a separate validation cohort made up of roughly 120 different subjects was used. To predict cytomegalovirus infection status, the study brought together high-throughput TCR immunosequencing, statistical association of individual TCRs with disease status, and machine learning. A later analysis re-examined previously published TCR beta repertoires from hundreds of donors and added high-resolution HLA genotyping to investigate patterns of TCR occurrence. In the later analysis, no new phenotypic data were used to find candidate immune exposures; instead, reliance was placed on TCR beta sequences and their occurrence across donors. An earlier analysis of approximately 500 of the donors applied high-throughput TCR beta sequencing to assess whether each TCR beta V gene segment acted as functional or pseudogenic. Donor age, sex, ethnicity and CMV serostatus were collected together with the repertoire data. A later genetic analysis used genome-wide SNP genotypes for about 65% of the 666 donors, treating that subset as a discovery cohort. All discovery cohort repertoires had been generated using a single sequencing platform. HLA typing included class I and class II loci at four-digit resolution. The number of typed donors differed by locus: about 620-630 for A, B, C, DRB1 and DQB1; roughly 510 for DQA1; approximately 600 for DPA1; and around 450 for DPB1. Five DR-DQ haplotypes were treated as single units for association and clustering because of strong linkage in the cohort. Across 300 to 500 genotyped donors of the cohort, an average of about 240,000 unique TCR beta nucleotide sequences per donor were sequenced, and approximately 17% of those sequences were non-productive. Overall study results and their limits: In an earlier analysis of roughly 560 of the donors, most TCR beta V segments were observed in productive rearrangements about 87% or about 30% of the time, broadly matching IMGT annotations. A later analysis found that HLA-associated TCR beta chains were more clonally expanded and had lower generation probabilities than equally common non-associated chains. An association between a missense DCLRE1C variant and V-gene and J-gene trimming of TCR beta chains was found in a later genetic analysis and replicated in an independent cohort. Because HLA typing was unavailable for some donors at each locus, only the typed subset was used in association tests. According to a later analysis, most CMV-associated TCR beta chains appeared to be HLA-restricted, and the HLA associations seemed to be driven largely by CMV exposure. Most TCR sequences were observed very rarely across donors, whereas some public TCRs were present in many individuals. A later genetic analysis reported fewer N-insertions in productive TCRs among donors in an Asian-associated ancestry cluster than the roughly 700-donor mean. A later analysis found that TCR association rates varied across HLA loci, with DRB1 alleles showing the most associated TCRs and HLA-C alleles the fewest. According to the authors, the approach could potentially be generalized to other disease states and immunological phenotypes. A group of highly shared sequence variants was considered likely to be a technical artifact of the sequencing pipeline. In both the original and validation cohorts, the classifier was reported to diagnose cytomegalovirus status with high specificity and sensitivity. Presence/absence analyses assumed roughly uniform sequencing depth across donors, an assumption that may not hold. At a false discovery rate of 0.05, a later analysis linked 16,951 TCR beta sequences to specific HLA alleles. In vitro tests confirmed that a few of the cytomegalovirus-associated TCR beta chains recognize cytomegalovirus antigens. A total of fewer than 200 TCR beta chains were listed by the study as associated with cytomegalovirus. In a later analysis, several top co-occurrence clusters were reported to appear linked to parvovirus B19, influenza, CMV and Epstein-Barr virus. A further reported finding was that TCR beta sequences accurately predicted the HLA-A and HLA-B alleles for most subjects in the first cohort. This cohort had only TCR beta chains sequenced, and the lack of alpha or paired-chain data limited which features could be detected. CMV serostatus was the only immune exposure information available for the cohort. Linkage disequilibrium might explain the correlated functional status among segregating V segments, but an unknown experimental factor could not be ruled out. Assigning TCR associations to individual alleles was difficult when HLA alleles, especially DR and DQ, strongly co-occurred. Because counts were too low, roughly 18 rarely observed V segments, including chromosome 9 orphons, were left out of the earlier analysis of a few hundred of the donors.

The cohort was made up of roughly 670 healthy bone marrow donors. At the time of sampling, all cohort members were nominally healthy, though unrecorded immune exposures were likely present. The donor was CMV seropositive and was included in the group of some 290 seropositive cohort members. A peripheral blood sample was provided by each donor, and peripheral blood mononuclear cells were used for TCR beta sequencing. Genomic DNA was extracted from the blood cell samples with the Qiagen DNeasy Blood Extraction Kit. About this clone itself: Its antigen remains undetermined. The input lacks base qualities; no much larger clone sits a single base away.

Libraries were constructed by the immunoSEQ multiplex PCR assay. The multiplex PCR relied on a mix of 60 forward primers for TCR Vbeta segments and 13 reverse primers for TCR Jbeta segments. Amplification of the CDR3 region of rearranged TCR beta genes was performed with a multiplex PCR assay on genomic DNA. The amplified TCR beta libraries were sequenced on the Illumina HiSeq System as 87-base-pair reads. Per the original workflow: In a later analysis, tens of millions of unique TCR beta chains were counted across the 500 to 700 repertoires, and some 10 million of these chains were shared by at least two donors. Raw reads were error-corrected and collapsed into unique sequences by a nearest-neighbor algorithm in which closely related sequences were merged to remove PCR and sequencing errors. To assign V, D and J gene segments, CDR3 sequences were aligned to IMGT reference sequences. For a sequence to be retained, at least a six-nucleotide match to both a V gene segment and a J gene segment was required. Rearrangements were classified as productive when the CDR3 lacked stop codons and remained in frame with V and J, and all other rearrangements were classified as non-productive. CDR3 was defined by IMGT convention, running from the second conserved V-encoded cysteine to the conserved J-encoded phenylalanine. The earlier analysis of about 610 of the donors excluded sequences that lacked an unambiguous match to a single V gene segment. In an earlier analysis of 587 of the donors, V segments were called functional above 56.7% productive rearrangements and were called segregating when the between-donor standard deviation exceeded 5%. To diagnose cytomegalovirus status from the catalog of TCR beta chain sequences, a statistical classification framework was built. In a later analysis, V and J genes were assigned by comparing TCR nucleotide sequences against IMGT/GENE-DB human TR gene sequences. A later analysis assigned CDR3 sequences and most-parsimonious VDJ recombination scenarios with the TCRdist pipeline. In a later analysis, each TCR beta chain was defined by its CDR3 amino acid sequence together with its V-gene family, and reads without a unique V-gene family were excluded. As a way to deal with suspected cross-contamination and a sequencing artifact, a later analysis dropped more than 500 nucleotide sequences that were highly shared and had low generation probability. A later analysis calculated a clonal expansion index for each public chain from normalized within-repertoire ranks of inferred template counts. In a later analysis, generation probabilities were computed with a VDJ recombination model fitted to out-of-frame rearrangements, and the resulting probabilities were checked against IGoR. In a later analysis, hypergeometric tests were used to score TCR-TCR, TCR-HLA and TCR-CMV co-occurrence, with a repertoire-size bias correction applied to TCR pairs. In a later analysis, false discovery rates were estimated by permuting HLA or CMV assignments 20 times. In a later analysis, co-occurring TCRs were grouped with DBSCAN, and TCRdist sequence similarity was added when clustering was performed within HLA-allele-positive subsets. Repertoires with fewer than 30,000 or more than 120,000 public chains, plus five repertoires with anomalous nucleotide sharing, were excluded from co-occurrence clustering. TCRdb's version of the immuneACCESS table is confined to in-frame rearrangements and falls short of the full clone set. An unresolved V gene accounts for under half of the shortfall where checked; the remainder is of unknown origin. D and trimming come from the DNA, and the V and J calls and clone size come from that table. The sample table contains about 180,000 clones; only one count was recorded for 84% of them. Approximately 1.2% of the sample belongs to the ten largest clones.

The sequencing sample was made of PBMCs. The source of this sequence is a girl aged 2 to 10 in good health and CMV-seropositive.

The DNA sequence is TGTGCCAGCAGTGAGATGGTAGCGGGAGCCGATTCTTACGAGCAGTACTTC. Its product reads: CASSEMVAGADSYEQYF. The chain was built from TRBV6-1 and TRBJ2-7, and 9 bases in between align with TRBD2. Ends trimmed: V by 3 bases, J by 4 bases; bases unmatched to a gene: 13. For CDR1 and CDR2, the germline V gene lists MNHNS and SASEGT. Counted from cysteine to phenylalanine, this CDR3 has 17 amino acids. Only the CDR3 portion is preserved as DNA: 51 bases, with reading frame beginning at the first base.